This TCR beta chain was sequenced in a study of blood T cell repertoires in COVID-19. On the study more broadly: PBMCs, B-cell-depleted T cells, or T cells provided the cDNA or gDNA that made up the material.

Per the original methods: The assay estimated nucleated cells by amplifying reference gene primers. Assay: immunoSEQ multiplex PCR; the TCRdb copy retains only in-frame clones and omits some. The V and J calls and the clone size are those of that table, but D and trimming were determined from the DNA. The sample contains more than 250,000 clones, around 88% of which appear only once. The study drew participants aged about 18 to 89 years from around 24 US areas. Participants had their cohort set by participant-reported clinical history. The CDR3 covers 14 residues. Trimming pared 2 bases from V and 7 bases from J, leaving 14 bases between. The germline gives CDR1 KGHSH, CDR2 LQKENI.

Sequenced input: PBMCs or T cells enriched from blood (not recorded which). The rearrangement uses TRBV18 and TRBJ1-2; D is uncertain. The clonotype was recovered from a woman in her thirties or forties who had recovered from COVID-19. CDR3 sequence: CASSPSTDLGGYTF. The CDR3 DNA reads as TGTGCCAGCTCACCAAGCACAGACCTGGGTGGCTACACCTTC.